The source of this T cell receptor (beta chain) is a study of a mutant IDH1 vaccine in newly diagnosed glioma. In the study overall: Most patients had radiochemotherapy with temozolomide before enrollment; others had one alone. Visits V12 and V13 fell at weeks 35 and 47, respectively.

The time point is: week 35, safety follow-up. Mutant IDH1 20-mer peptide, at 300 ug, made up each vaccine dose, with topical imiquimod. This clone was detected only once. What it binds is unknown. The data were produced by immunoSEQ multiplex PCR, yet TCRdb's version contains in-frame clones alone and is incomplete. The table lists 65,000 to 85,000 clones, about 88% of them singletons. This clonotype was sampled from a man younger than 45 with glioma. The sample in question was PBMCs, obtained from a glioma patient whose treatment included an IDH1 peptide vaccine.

The CDR3 nucleotides read TGTGCCAGCTCAGGACAGGGGGAGCAGTTCTTC. It specifies CASSGQGEQFF. V gene TRBV18 combines with J gene TRBJ2-1, with 9 bases matching TRBD1. This CDR3 has 11 residues. J gave up 10 bases and V 5 bases, and 0 bases lay outside the gene matches. Looked up from germline, CDR1 is KGHSH and CDR2 is LQKENI.